A selection of T cell receptor beta chains follows, all from one sample in a study of blood T cells in healthy people across ages. TCRdb called the 5' RACE reads again in MiXCR, with one record for every CDR3 protein. The table records almost 300,000 distinct CDR3 sequences, roughly a quarter of them present only once. The sequenced material came from blood. The source is a woman aged 70 to 79 in good health. Both conserved end residues are part of each CDR3.

j_gene: TRBJ1-6; v_gene: TRBV10-3; CDR3aa: CAISESAGGRSPLHF
j_gene: TRBJ2-7; v_gene: TRBV28; CDR3aa: CASGSDRAYEQYF
j_gene: TRBJ2-1; v_gene: TRBV5-1; CDR3aa: CASSLAGANNEQFF
j_gene: TRBJ2-5; v_gene: TRBV7-2; CDR3aa: CASSSLRETQYF
j_gene: TRBJ2-1; v_gene: TRBV5-1; CDR3aa: CASSFRGKGEQFF
j_gene: TRBJ2-5; v_gene: TRBV5-1; CDR3aa: CASSLEPGETQYF
j_gene: TRBJ2-5; v_gene: TRBV5-8; CDR3aa: CASSLGGRVLETQYF
j_gene: TRBJ1-4; v_gene: TRBV20-1; CDR3aa: CSARKTGAVGGKEKLFF
j_gene: TRBJ2-4; v_gene: TRBV12-3/TRBV12-4; CDR3aa: CASSTWPGQGSDIQYF
j_gene: TRBJ2-5; v_gene: TRBV6-1; CDR3aa: CASSEATSGSGERKRTQYF
j_gene: TRBJ1-1; v_gene: TRBV5-1; CDR3aa: CASRSPASYMNTEAFF
j_gene: TRBJ1-1; v_gene: TRBV7-9; CDR3aa: CASSLARAGSRIEAFF
j_gene: TRBJ2-3; v_gene: TRBV5-1; CDR3aa: CASSFAADTSTDTQYF
j_gene: TRBJ2-7; v_gene: TRBV20-1; CDR3aa: CSARDRDSHSYEQYF
j_gene: TRBJ2-3; v_gene: TRBV7-2; CDR3aa: CASSLMASSSTDTQYF
j_gene: TRBJ2-7; v_gene: TRBV6-2/TRBV6-3; CDR3aa: CASRRVAGSRSYEQYF
j_gene: TRBJ2-6; v_gene: TRBV28; CDR3aa: CATRRGSGANVLTF
j_gene: TRBJ1-4; v_gene: TRBV6-1; CDR3aa: CASSEELAGSRLEKLFF
j_gene: TRBJ1-1; v_gene: TRBV6-2/TRBV6-3; CDR3aa: CASSYPASYRGTEAFF
j_gene: -; v_gene: TRBV29-1; CDR3aa: CSVEGTGTDNEQFF
j_gene: TRBJ1-1; v_gene: TRBV27; CDR3aa: CAGSSQGTNTEAFF
j_gene: TRBJ2-1; v_gene: TRBV4-2; CDR3aa: CASSQVVASYNEQFF
j_gene: TRBJ1-1; v_gene: TRBV28; CDR3aa: CASSLRAGNTEAFF
j_gene: TRBJ2-5; v_gene: TRBV9; CDR3aa: CASSVNSDGRGETQYF
j_gene: TRBJ2-1; v_gene: TRBV6-8; CDR3aa: CASSYSIGVAGARDNEQFF
j_gene: TRBJ2-7; v_gene: TRBV14; CDR3aa: CASSQTGRYLFYEQYF
j_gene: TRBJ1-2; v_gene: TRBV28; CDR3aa: CASKDGYGYTF
j_gene: TRBJ2-5; v_gene: TRBV6-1; CDR3aa: CASTLGTLQETQYF
j_gene: -; v_gene: TRBV5-8; CDR3aa: CASMTSGRSRYNEQFF
j_gene: TRBJ2-2; v_gene: TRBV6-5; CDR3aa: CASSSYEGGTGELFF
j_gene: TRBJ2-2; v_gene: TRBV19; CDR3aa: CASSFLDRDTGELFF
j_gene: TRBJ2-1; v_gene: TRBV5-1; CDR3aa: CASSFRQGGDEQFF